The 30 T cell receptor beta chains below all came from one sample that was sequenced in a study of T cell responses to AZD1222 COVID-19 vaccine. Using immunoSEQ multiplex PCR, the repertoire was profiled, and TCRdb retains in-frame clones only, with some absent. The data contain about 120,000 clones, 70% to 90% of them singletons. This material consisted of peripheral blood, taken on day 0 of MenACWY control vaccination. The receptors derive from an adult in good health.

The CDR3 sequence: CASSLGQGPPEAFF. The CDR3 nucleotides are TGTGCCAGCAGCCTCGGACAGGGGCCTCCTGAAGCTTTCTTT. The V gene is TRBV7-2, the J gene TRBJ1-1; 9 positions match TRBD1. The ends lost 5 bases at V and 6 bases at J; junction bases unmatched: 7. The CDR3 has 14 residues. Germline CDR1 SGHTA, CDR2 FQGNSA. The variable domain in full, with the rest retrieved from reference TRBV7-2 and TRBJ1-1, is GAGVSQSPSNKVTEKGKDVELRCDPISGHTALYWYRQSLGQGLEFLIYFQGNSAPDKSGLPSDRFSAERTGGSVSTLTIQRTQQEDSAVYLCASSLGQGPPEAFFGQGTRLTVV.

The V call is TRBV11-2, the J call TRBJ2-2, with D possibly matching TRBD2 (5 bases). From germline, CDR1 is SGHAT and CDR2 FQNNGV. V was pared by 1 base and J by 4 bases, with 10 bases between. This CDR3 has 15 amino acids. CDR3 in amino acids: CASSLVGGGTGELFF. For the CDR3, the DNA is TGTGCCAGCAGCTTAGTCGGAGGAGGCACCGGGGAGCTGTTTTTT.

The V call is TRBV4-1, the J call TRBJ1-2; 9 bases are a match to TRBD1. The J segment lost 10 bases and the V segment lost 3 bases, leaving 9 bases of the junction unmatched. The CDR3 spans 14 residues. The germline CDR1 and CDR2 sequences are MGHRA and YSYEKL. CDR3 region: CASSHPDRGAIYTF. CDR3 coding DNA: TGCGCCAGCAGCCACCCCGACAGGGGGGCAATCTACACCTTC.

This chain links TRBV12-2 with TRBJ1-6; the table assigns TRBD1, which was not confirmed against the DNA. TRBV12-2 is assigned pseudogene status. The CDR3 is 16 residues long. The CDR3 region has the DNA TGTGCAAGTCGCCCGAGTACGGGACACTTCGGGTCACCCCTCCACTTT. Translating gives CASRPSTGHFGSPLHF.

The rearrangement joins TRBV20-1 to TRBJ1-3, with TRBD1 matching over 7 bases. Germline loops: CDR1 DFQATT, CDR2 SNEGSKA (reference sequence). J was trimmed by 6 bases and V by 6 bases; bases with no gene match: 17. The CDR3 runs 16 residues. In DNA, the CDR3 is TGCAGTGCCAGTCAGGGGGGAGGGGGCGCAGAAAACACCATATATTTT. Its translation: CSASQGGGGAENTIYF.

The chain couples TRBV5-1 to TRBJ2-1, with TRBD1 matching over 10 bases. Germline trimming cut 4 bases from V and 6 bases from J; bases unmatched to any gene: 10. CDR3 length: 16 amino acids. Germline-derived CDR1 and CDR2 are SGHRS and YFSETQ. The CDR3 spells CASSRQSGTGVNEQFF. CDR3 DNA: TGCGCCAGCAGCAGGCAATCCGGGACAGGGGTCAATGAGCAGTTCTTC.

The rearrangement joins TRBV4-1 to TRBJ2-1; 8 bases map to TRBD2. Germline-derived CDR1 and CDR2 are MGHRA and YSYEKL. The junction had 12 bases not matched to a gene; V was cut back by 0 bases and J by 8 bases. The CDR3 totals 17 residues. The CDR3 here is CASSQDRWPGGVDEQFF. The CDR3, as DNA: TGCGCCAGCAGCCAAGATCGTTGGCCGGGGGGGGTGGATGAGCAGTTCTTC.

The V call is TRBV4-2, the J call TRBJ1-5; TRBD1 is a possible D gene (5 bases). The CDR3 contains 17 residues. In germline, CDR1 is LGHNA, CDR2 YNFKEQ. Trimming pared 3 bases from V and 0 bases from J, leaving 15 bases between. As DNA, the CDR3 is TGTGCCAGCAGCCAGCTCGGGACGGACAATAGCAATCAGCCCCAGCATTTT. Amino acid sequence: CASSQLGTDNSNQPQHF.

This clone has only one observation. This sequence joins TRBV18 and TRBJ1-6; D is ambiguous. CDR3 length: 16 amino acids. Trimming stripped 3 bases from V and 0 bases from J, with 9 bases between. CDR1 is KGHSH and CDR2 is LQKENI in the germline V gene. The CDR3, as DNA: TGTGCCAGCTCACCGGGCGGGGTCTCCTATAATTCACCCCTCCACTTT. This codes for CASSPGGVSYNSPLHF.

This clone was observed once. The CDR3 DNA reads TGTGCCAGCAGCCTACGGACAGGGACCACCGGGGAGCTGTTTTTT. Protein product: CASSLRTGTTGELFF. This chain connects TRBV11-2 to TRBJ2-2; 8 bases agree with TRBD1. The CDR3 totals 15 residues. Germline values: CDR1 SGHAT, CDR2 FQNNGV. V shed 5 bases, J shed 4 bases, and the junction held 6 bases outside the gene matches.

The CDR3, as DNA: TGTGCCAGCAGCCGACAGGGGGGGAGCACTGAAGCTTTCTTT. It encodes CASSRQGGSTEAFF. V gene TRBV6-5 combines with J gene TRBJ1-1, with 9 bases matching TRBD1. Germline CDR1 is MNHEY and CDR2 is SVGAGI. The trim removed 6 bases at V and 4 bases at J, leaving 6 bases unmatched. CDR3 length: 14 residues.

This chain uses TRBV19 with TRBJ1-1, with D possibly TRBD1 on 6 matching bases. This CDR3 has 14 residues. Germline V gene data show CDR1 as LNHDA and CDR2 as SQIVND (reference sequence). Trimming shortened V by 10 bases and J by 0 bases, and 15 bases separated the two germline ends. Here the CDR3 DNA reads TGTGCCACCAAAGCCGGGACAATGAACACTGAAGCTTTCTTT. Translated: CATKAGTMNTEAFF.

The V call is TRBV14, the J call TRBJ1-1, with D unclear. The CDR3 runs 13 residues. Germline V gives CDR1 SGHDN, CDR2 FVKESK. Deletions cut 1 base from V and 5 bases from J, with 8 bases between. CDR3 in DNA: TGTGCCAGCAGCCAAGGAGGGCGGACTGAAGCTTTCTTT. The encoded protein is CASSQGGRTEAFF.

In DNA, the CDR3 is TGTGCCAGCAGCTTAGGTCCAGGCTACCAAGAGACCCAGTACTTC. Translating it yields CASSLGPGYQETQYF. This chain uses TRBV11-2 with TRBJ2-5; D is ambiguous. Germline V gene data show CDR1 as SGHAT and CDR2 as FQNNGV. Between the trimmed V and J ends, which lost 1 base and 0 bases, there was a span of 9 bases. The CDR3 is 15 amino acids.

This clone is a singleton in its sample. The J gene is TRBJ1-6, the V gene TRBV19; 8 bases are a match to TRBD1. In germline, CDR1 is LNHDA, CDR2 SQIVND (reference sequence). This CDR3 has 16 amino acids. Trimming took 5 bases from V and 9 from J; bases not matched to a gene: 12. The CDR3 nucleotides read TGTGCCAGTAGTGCCCAGGGGGCTTTCGAGGCTTCACCCCTCCACTTT. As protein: CASSAQGAFEASPLHF.

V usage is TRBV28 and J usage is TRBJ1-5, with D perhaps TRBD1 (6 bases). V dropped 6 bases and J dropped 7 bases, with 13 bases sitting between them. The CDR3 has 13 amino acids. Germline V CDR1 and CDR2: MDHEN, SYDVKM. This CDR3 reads CASRRQVGQPQHF. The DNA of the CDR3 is TGTGCCAGCAGGCGACAGGTTGGGCAGCCCCAGCATTTT.

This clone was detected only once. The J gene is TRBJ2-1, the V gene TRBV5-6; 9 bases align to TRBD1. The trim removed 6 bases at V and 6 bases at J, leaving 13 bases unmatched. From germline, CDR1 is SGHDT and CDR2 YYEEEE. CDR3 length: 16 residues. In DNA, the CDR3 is TGTGCCAGCATCCTAGGGGGGACAGGGCATCTCAATGAGCAGTTCTTC. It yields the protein CASILGGTGHLNEQFF.

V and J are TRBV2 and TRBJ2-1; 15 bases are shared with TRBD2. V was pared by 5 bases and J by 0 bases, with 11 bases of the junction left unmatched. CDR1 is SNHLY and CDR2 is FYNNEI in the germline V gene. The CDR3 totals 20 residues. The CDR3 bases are TGTGCCAGCAGTCCCACCTGGACTAGCGGGGGGGCCAGCTCCTACAATGAGCAGTTCTTC. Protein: CASSPTWTSGGASSYNEQFF.

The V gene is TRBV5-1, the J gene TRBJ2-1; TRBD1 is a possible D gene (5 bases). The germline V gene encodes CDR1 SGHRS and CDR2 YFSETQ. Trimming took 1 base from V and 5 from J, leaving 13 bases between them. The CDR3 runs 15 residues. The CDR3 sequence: CASSLSGSVDNEQFF. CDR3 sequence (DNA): TGCGCCAGCAGCTTGTCAGGGTCTGTGGACAATGAGCAGTTCTTC.

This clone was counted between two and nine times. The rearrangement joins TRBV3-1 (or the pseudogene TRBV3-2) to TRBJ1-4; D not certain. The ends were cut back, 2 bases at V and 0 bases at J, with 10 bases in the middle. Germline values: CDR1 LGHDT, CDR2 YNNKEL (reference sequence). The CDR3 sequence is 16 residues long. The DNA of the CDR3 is TGTGCCAGCAGCCAAAAACTGCAAGCAACTAATGAAAAACTGTTTTTT. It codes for CASSQKLQATNEKLFF.

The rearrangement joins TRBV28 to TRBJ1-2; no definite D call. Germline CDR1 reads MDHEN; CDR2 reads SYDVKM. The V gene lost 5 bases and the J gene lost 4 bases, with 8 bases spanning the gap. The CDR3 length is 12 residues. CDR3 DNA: TGTGCCAGCAGTAACTCAGGCTATGGCTACACCTTC. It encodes CASSNSGYGYTF.

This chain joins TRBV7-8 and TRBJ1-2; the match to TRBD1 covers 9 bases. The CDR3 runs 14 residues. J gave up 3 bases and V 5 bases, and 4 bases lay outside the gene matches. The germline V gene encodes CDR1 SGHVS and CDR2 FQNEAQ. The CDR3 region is CASSLGTGHYGYTF. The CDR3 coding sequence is TGTGCCAGCAGCCTGGGGACAGGGCACTATGGCTACACCTTC. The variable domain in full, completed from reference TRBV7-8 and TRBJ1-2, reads GAGVSQSPRYKVAKRGQDVALRCDPISGHVSLFWYQQALGQGPEFLTYFQNEAQLDKSGLPSDRFFAERPEGSVSTLKIQRTQQEDSAVYLCASSLGTGHYGYTFGSGTRLTVV.

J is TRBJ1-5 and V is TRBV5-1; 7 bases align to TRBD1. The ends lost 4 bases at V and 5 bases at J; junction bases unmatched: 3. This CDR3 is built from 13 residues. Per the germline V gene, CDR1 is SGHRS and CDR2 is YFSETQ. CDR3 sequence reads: CASSLGQHQPQHF. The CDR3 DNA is TGCGCCAGCAGCCTGGGACAGCATCAGCCCCAGCATTTT.

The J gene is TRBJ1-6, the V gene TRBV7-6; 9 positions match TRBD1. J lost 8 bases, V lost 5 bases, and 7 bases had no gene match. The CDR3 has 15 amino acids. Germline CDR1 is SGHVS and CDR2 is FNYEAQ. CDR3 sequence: CASSPTGQGDSPLHF. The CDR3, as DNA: TGTGCCAGCAGCCCTACGGGACAGGGAGATTCACCCCTCCACTTT.

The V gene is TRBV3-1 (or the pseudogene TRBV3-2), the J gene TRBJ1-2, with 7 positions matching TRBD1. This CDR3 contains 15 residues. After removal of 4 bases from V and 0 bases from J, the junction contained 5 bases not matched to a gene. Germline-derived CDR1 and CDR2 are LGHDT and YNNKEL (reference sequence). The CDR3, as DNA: TGTGCCAGCAGCCGTGGGACAGTATCTAACTATGGCTACACCTTC. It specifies CASSRGTVSNYGYTF.

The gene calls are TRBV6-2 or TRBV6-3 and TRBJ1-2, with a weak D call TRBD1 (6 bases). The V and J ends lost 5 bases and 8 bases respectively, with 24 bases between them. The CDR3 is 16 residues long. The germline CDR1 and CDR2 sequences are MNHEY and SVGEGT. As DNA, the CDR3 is TGTGCCAGCAGTCCGCACCCAGGGGTTACAGGGAGGGGCTACACCTTC. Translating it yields CASSPHPGVTGRGYTF.

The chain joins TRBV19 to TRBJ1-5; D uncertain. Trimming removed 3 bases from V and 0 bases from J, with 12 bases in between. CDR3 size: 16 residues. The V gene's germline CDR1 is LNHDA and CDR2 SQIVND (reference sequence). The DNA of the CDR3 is TGTGCCAGTAGTATTAGCAAGCGACTTAGCAATCAGCCCCAGCATTTT. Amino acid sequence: CASSISKRLSNQPQHF.

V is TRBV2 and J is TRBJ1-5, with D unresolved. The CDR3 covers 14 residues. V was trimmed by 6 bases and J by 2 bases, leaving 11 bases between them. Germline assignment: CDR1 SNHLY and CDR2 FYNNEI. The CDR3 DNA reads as TGTGCCAGCAGATCAGGTGGCGGCAATCAGCCCCAGCATTTT. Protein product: CASRSGGGNQPQHF.

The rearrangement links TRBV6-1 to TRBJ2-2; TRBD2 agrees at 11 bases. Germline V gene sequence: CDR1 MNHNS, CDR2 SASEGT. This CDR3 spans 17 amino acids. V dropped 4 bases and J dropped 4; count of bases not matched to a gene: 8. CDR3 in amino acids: CASSVVAGGPGTGELFF. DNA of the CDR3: TGTGCCAGCAGTGTCGTAGCGGGGGGGCCCGGCACCGGGGAGCTGTTTTTT.

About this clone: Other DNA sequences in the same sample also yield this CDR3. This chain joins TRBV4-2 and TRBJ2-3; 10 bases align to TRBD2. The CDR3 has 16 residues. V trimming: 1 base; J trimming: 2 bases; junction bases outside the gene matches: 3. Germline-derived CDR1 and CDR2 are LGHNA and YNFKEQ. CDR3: CASSQGSGGATDTQYF. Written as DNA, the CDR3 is TGTGCCAGCAGCCAAGGAAGCGGGGGGGCCACAGATACGCAGTATTTT.